Shown below are 26 T cell receptor beta chains from a single sample sequenced in a study of cytotoxic CD8 clonotypes in ibrutinib-treated CLL. Here immunoSEQ multiplex PCR was the method, and the copy in TCRdb shows in-frame clones only, minus some. The sample consists of some 200,000 clones, just under 80% of them appearing once. The sample consisted of PBMCs, taken after 12 months of ibrutinib treatment. These receptors all stem from a human donor with chronic lymphocytic leukemia.

The chain links TRBV6-5 to TRBJ1-1; D gene uncertain. Germline CDR1 MNHEY, CDR2 SVGAGI. V lost 5 bases and J 0 bases, leaving 7 bases between the germline ends. This CDR3 is built from 13 residues. The CDR3 DNA sequence: TGTGCCAGCAGTGACAAAATGAACACTGAAGCTTTCTTT. It yields the protein CASSDKMNTEAFF.

The genes are TRBV27 and TRBJ2-1; D possibly corresponds to TRBD1 (7 bases). The ends were cut back, 4 bases at V and 7 bases at J, with 20 bases in the middle. The CDR3 is 16 residues long. Per the germline V gene, CDR1 is MNHEY and CDR2 is SMNVEV (reference sequence). The CDR3: CASSSSYLQGRNEQFF. In DNA, the CDR3 is TGTGCCAGCAGTTCGTCATACTTACAGGGGAGGAATGAGCAGTTCTTC.

The chain uses TRBV6-1 and TRBJ2-2, with TRBD2 as a possible D gene (6 bases). Germline V gene sequence: CDR1 MNHNS, CDR2 SASEGT. The CDR3 length is 17 residues. V lost 4 bases to trimming and J lost 4 bases, with 19 bases between them. The CDR3 sequence is CASSARDSGGFTGELFF. CDR3 bases: TGTGCCAGCAGTGCCCGGGACTCCGGGGGTTTCACCGGGGAGCTGTTTTTT.

This clone has only a few counts. The chain uses TRBV6-1 and TRBJ1-3; 7 bases match TRBD1. Germline trimming cut 7 bases from V and 7 bases from J; bases unmatched to any gene: 10. The CDR3 has 14 amino acids. Germline CDR1 reads MNHNS; CDR2 reads SASEGT. CDR3 bases: TGTGCCAGCACTCCTGACAGGGCTCGGAACACCATATATTTT. Protein sequence: CASTPDRARNTIYF.

This clone was seen just once. The genes are TRBV13 and TRBJ2-3, with D perhaps TRBD2 (6 bases). The CDR3 runs to 16 residues. Germline-derived CDR1 and CDR2 are PRHDT and FYEKMQ (reference sequence). Between the trimmed V and J ends, which lost 4 bases and 2 bases, there was a span of 16 bases. In DNA, the CDR3 is TGTGCCAGCAGCTCCGGGAGAGTTAGGACCACAGATACGCAGTATTTT. Translation gives CASSSGRVRTTDTQYF.

The rearrangement joins TRBV6-5 to TRBJ2-7; D is unclear. The CDR3 loop spans 13 amino acids. V lost 7 bases and J 0 bases, leaving 10 bases between the germline ends. Germline V lookup: CDR1 MNHEY, CDR2 SVGAGI. CDR3 amino acids: CASIDWNSYEQYF. Written as DNA, the CDR3 is TGTGCCAGCATTGACTGGAACTCCTACGAGCAGTACTTC.

This clone was detected once. This chain links TRBV28 with TRBJ2-3; D gene uncertain. The CDR3 sequence is 20 residues long. Trimming took off 3 bases at V and 5 bases at J, with 30 bases between the two ends. CDR1 is MDHEN and CDR2 is SYDVKM in the germline V gene. The CDR3 DNA follows: TGTGCCAGCAGTTTTGTTCCTATGGTAGACCTTCCTGTAATGCTAGATACGCAGTATTTT. Translating it yields CASSFVPMVDLPVMLDTQYF.

V usage is TRBV19 and J usage is TRBJ1-2; D uncertain. The CDR3 totals 14 residues. V lost 8 bases, J lost 3 bases, and 16 bases lay in between. Germline CDR1 is LNHDA and CDR2 is SQIVND (reference sequence). CDR3 in amino acids: CASLPAGSHYGYTF. The CDR3 nucleotides are TGTGCCAGTCTCCCGGCCGGGAGCCACTATGGCTACACCTTC.

This chain connects TRBV5-1 to TRBJ2-7, with D possibly called TRBD1 or TRBD2 (5 bases each). The V gene's germline CDR1 is SGHRS and CDR2 YFSETQ. Trimming removed 3 bases at V and 2 bases at J, with 15 bases between. The CDR3 totals 15 residues. CDR3 nucleotides: TGCGCCAGCAGCTACACCGGGACCAATCCCTACGAGCAGTACTTC. Its protein product is CASSYTGTNPYEQYF.

The chain uses TRBV6-1 and TRBJ1-4; D remains ambiguous. Germline V gene sequence: CDR1 MNHNS, CDR2 SASEGT. V shed 6 bases and J shed 4 bases, with 15 bases lying between them. This CDR3 is 15 amino acids long. In DNA form, the CDR3 reads TGTGCCAGCAGCCTCTCCGGGTACCTTAATGAAAAACTGTTTTTT. Protein: CASSLSGYLNEKLFF.

In its sample, this clone was seen once. This CDR3 reads CASSGPRNYEQYF. The DNA of the CDR3 is TGTGCCAGCAGTGGCCCGAGAAACTACGAGCAGTACTTC. V and J are TRBV6-1 and TRBJ2-7; D not resolved. This CDR3 comprises 13 residues. Deletions cut 4 bases from V and 3 bases from J, with 10 bases between. Germline-derived CDR1 and CDR2 are MNHNS and SASEGT.

This chain uses TRBV9 with TRBJ2-7; TRBD2 matches 12 bases. V gave up 4 bases and J gave up 6 bases; unmatched junction bases: 5. The germline gives CDR1 SGDLS, CDR2 YYNGEE. The CDR3 consists of 14 residues. CDR3 sequence: CASSSGLAGIEQYF. In DNA form, the CDR3 reads TGTGCCAGCAGCTCCGGACTAGCGGGGATCGAGCAGTACTTC. Looking up the rest from reference TRBV9 and TRBJ2-7 gives the full variable domain: DSGVTQTPKHLITATGQRVTLRCSPRSGDLSVYWYQQSLDQGLQFLIQYYNGEERAKGNILERFSAQQFPDLHSELNLSSLELGDSALYFCASSSGLAGIEQYFGPGTRLTVT.

V and J are TRBV6-5 and TRBJ2-7; 10 positions agree with TRBD2. The length of the CDR3 is 16 residues. Unmatched junction bases numbered 4, after V lost 0 bases and J lost 2 bases. Germline V gene sequence: CDR1 MNHEY, CDR2 SVGAGI. The CDR3 loop reads CASSYSGTSATYEQYF. The DNA for the CDR3 is TGTGCCAGCAGTTACTCGGGGACTAGCGCCACCTACGAGCAGTACTTC.

The chain couples TRBV5-1 to TRBJ2-7, with D possibly being TRBD1 (6 bases). Germline V CDR1 and CDR2: SGHRS, YFSETQ. CDR3 length: 16 residues. V was cut by 0 bases and J by 4 bases, with 17 bases left in between. The CDR3 DNA follows: TGCGCCAGCAGCTTGGGGATGGACAGCTACGCTTACGAGCAGTACTTC. It is translated as CASSLGMDSYAYEQYF.

The V and J genes are TRBV10-3 and TRBJ2-7, with 7 nucleotides matching TRBD1. Trimming cost V 3 bases and J 1 base; bases outside gene matches: 3. The CDR3 sequence is 14 residues long. The germline gives CDR1 ENHRY, CDR2 SYGVKD. The CDR3 nucleotides are TGTGCCATCAGTGAACAGGGGACATCCTACGAGCAGTACTTC. This sequence encodes CAISEQGTSYEQYF.

For the CDR3, the DNA is TGTGCCAGCAGCAAACAGGGACAGGACTATGAGCAGTTCTTC. Translation gives CASSKQGQDYEQFF. The J gene is TRBJ2-1, the V gene TRBV6-5, with 8 bases fitting TRBD1. The CDR3 consists of 14 residues. From germline, CDR1 is MNHEY and CDR2 SVGAGI. The ends lost 6 bases at V and 8 bases at J; junction bases unmatched: 9.

For this clone: The same CDR3 is also encoded by other DNA sequences in this sample. The CDR3 DNA reads TGCGCCAGCAGCTTGGTGGGATTTGGAAACACCATATATTTT. This encodes CASSLVGFGNTIYF. The chain recombines TRBV5-1 with TRBJ1-3; D gene unclear. The CDR3 sequence is 14 residues long. Germline lookup yields CDR1 SGHRS and CDR2 YFSETQ. V dropped 0 bases and J dropped 3 bases, with 7 bases sitting between them.

This chain uses TRBV19 with TRBJ2-1, with D hard to call. The V gene's germline CDR1 is LNHDA and CDR2 SQIVND (reference sequence). V shed 6 bases and J shed 4 bases, with 4 bases lying between them. The CDR3 consists of 11 residues. The CDR3 coding sequence is TGTGCCAGTAGGACTTACAATGAGCAGTTCTTC. The encoded protein is CASRTYNEQFF.

The chain is built from TRBV7-2 and TRBJ1-5, with unresolved D. The V end lost 4 bases, the J end lost 4 bases, and 8 bases lay between the germline ends. Looked up from germline, CDR1 is SGHTA and CDR2 is FQGNSA. CDR3 length equals 13 residues. The CDR3 loop reads CASSWTENQPQHF. The CDR3 DNA reads as TGTGCCAGCAGCTGGACGGAGAATCAGCCCCAGCATTTT.

The chain uses TRBV7-8 and TRBJ1-1; D call uncertain. CDR1 and CDR2 (germline): SGHVS, FQNEAQ. V lost 5 bases, J lost 7 bases, and 17 bases lay in between. The CDR3 totals 14 residues. CDR3 bases: TGTGCCAGCAGCCAAACGACTGTTCGGGGTGAAGCTTTCTTT. Protein: CASSQTTVRGEAFF.

This rearrangement joins TRBV6-5 to TRBJ2-7, with D maybe TRBD1 (5 bases). The V gene lost 4 bases and the J gene lost 6 bases, with 13 bases spanning the gap. The germline V gene has CDR1 MNHEY and CDR2 SVGAGI. There are 13 residues in the CDR3. The CDR3 here is CASSFRTNSEQYF. The DNA of the CDR3 is TGTGCCAGCAGTTTTAGGACAAACTCCGAGCAGTACTTC.

The chain has TRBV7-9 and TRBJ2-2, with TRBD1 as a possible D gene (6 bases). Germline V gene lookup returns CDR1 SEHNR and CDR2 FQNEAQ (reference sequence). The CDR3 has 13 amino acids. Trimming took 5 bases from V and 6 from J, leaving 10 bases between them. The CDR3 here is CASSASGAGELFF. The CDR3 DNA reads TGTGCCAGCAGCGCCTCAGGGGCCGGGGAGCTGTTTTTT.

The J gene is TRBJ2-7, the V gene TRBV29-1, with 8 bases fitting TRBD1. The CDR3 has 14 amino acids. After removal of 0 bases from V and 5 bases from J, the junction contained 6 bases not matched to a gene. Germline V gene data show CDR1 as SQVTM and CDR2 as ANQGSEA. The CDR3 sequence is CSVEDPQGANEQYF. The CDR3, as DNA: TGCAGCGTTGAAGATCCTCAGGGGGCAAACGAGCAGTACTTC.

The rearrangement joins TRBV19 to TRBJ2-7; 7 bases fit TRBD2. V gave up 5 bases and J gave up 2 bases; unmatched junction bases: 3. This CDR3 is built from 13 residues. The germline V gene encodes CDR1 LNHDA and CDR2 SQIVND (reference sequence). CDR3 DNA sequence: TGTGCCAGTAGTTCCGGGGGGACCTACGAGCAGTACTTC. This codes for CASSSGGTYEQYF.

The chain links TRBV9 to TRBJ2-3, with D tentatively TRBD2 (7 bases). Trimming pared 3 bases from V and 6 bases from J, leaving 14 bases between. Germline lookup yields CDR1 SGDLS and CDR2 YYNGEE. The CDR3 sequence is 14 residues long. The CDR3 bases are TGTGCCAGCAGCGCCGGACTAGGGGGGGATACGCAGTATTTT. Translated: CASSAGLGGDTQYF.

This clone was seen a single time. The chain combines TRBV6-5 with TRBJ2-7; a possible D gene is TRBD2 (5 bases). The CDR3 covers 13 residues. V lost 8 bases and J 2 bases, leaving 13 bases between the germline ends. Germline loops: CDR1 MNHEY, CDR2 SVGAGI. The chain's CDR3 is CASSADATYEQYF. As DNA, the CDR3 is TGTGCCAGCTCAGCGGACGCTACCTACGAGCAGTACTTC.